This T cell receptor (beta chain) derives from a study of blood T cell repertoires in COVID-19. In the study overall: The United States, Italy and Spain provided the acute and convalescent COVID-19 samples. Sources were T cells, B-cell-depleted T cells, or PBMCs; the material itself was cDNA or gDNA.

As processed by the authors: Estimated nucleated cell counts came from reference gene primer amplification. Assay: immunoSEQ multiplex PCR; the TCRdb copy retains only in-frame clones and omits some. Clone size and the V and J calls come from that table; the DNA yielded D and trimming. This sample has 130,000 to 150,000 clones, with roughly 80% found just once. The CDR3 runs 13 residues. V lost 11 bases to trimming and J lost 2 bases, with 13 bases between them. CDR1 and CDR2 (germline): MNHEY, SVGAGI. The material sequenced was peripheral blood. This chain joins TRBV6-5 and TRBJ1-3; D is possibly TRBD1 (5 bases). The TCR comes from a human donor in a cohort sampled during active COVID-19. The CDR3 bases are TGTGCCGCCCAGTCGGGGGCTGGAAACACCATATATTTT. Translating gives CAAQSGAGNTIYF.